The 18 T cell receptor beta chains below all came from one sample that was sequenced in a study of blood T cell repertoires in COVID-19. The assay was immunoSEQ multiplex PCR, and TCRdb's table has in-frame clones only and misses some. The table includes under 150,000 clones, 83% detected once. The sequencing sample was made of peripheral blood. The receptor set was obtained from a man at least 80 years old with active or convalescent COVID-19.

The gene calls are TRBV27 and TRBJ2-3; a weak D match, TRBD1 (5 bases). Germline values: CDR1 MNHEY, CDR2 SMNVEV (reference sequence). This CDR3 is 15 amino acids long. V was pared by 6 bases and J by 0 bases, with 13 bases between. Here the CDR3 reads CASRGLPPSTDTQYF. The CDR3 DNA is TGTGCCAGCAGGGGGCTCCCCCCTAGCACAGATACGCAGTATTTT.

This chain uses TRBV6-1 with TRBJ1-1; a weak D match, TRBD1 (5 bases). The germline V gene encodes CDR1 MNHNS and CDR2 SASEGT. The CDR3 is 13 amino acids. The germline V and J ends were trimmed by 9 bases and 0 bases, with 11 bases remaining between them. CDR3 sequence: CASTTVMNTEAFF. CDR3 coding DNA: TGTGCCAGTACGACAGTTATGAACACTGAAGCTTTCTTT.

The V and J genes are TRBV6-5 and TRBJ1-1; possibly TRBD1 for D (6 bases). CDR1 is MNHEY and CDR2 is SVGAGI in the germline V gene. Trimming took 3 bases from V and 4 from J, leaving 18 bases between them. The CDR3 covers 16 residues. CDR3 in amino acids: CASSYNPDVGGTEAFF. The CDR3 DNA sequence: TGTGCCAGCAGTTATAACCCAGACGTAGGGGGCACTGAAGCTTTCTTT.

The J gene is TRBJ1-6, the V gene TRBV2; D not certain. This CDR3 contains 13 residues. Per germline, CDR1 SNHLY and CDR2 FYNNEI. Trimming removed 11 bases at V and 6 bases at J, with 14 bases between. CDR3 residues: CAGRREINSPLHF. DNA of the CDR3: TGTGCCGGCCGGAGAGAAATTAATTCACCCCTCCACTTT.

As DNA, the CDR3 is TGTGCCGGGACGGACAATAACTATGGCTACACCTTC. Amino acids: CAGTDNNYGYTF. The chain couples TRBV30 to TRBJ1-2; a weak D match, TRBD1 (5 bases). Trimming left V 8 bases short and J 1 base short, with 11 bases between. CDR3 size: 12 residues. Germline V gene lookup returns CDR1 GTSNPN and CDR2 SVGIG (reference sequence).

This chain connects TRBV19 to TRBJ1-6; weak D call: TRBD1 (5 bases). Trimming pared 3 bases from V and 0 bases from J, leaving 12 bases between. Germline CDR1 reads LNHDA; CDR2 reads SQIVND (reference sequence). The CDR3 sequence is 17 residues long. CDR3: CASSIYRGSSYNSPLHF. The CDR3 nucleotides are TGTGCCAGTAGTATCTACCGGGGGAGCTCCTATAATTCACCCCTCCACTTT.

Only a few counts were recorded for this clone. This chain joins TRBV6-5 and TRBJ1-4, with no clear D. Germline CDR1 MNHEY, CDR2 SVGAGI. The CDR3 runs to 14 residues. The V and J ends lost 7 bases and 7 bases respectively, with 16 bases between them. Here the CDR3 DNA reads TGTGCCAGCACCAGAACTACTAAAGGTGAAAAACTGTTTTTT. It yields the protein CASTRTTKGEKLFF.

The chain recombines TRBV11-2 with TRBJ2-7, with 9 bases aligning to TRBD1. The V segment lost 5 bases and the J segment 3 bases; nucleotides outside the gene matches: 5. The CDR3 has 14 amino acids. Germline lookup yields CDR1 SGHAT and CDR2 FQNNGV. CDR3 loop: CASSDGTGLYEQYF. In DNA, the CDR3 is TGTGCCAGCAGCGACGGGACAGGGCTCTACGAGCAGTACTTC.

The V gene is TRBV9, the J gene TRBJ1-2; D remains unclear. Germline-derived CDR1 and CDR2 are SGDLS and YYNGEE. CDR3 length: 13 residues. V was clipped by 0 bases and J by 5 bases, with 8 bases between them. The CDR3 DNA sequence: TGTGCCAGCAGCGTAGCTGGGGAGTATGGCTACACCTTC. Translating gives CASSVAGEYGYTF. Looking up the rest from reference TRBV9 and TRBJ1-2 gives the full variable domain: DSGVTQTPKHLITATGQRVTLRCSPRSGDLSVYWYQQSLDQGLQFLIQYYNGEERAKGNILERFSAQQFPDLHSELNLSSLELGDSALYFCASSVAGEYGYTFGSGTRLTVV.

The chain uses TRBV15 and TRBJ2-7; 7 nucleotides agree with TRBD1. The CDR3 spans 14 residues. Germline V gives CDR1 LNHNV, CDR2 YYDKDF (reference sequence). V trimming: 4 bases; J trimming: 2 bases; junction bases outside the gene matches: 5. The CDR3 loop is CATSMSQGAYEQYF. The DNA for the CDR3 is TGTGCCACCAGCATGTCGCAGGGGGCCTACGAGCAGTACTTC.

The chain combines TRBV7-8 with TRBJ2-5; 8 bases agree with TRBD2. V shed 5 bases and J 4 bases; nucleotides not matched to a gene: 3. This CDR3 is 13 amino acids long. The germline gives CDR1 SGHVS, CDR2 FQNEAQ. The CDR3 DNA reads as TGTGCCAGCAGCCGCGGGGGGCGAGAGACCCAGTACTTC. It yields the protein CASSRGGRETQYF.

This chain connects TRBV19 to TRBJ2-3; a possible D gene is TRBD2 (5 bases). The germline gives CDR1 LNHDA, CDR2 SQIVND (reference sequence). V lost 5 bases, J lost 4 bases, and 19 bases lay in between. The CDR3 has 16 residues. CDR3 in DNA: TGTGCCAGTAGTCCCGAGGGCCGCGGCTACCCAGATACGCAGTATTTT. Amino acids: CASSPEGRGYPDTQYF.

This rearrangement joins TRBV19 to TRBJ1-5, with D possibly being TRBD1 (5 bases). Germline V lookup: CDR1 LNHDA, CDR2 SQIVND (reference sequence). Trimming pared 5 bases from V and 2 bases from J, leaving 16 bases between. The CDR3 runs 16 residues. The CDR3 loop reads CASSVGLKGGNQPQHF. CDR3 in DNA: TGTGCCAGTAGTGTGGGGCTCAAAGGCGGCAATCAGCCCCAGCATTTT.

In its sample, this clone was seen a few times. The chain links TRBV27 to TRBJ2-2; D is possibly TRBD1 (5 bases). Germline CDR1 reads MNHEY; CDR2 reads SMNVEV (reference sequence). V lost 6 bases and J lost 1, with 15 bases in between. The CDR3 has 16 amino acids. For the CDR3, the DNA is TGTGCCAGCAGCCCATGGGGCAGCTTGAACACCGGGGAGCTGTTTTTT. Translating it yields CASSPWGSLNTGELFF.

The V gene is TRBV12-3 or TRBV12-4, the J gene TRBJ1-2, with 7 bases aligning to TRBD1. The ends lost 6 bases at V and 2 bases at J; junction bases unmatched: 3. This CDR3 region has 13 residues. Here the CDR3 DNA reads TGTGCCAGCAGCCGGGGACAGAACTATGGCTACACCTTC. Its protein is CASSRGQNYGYTF.

The chain carries TRBV4-3 and TRBJ2-7; possible D gene TRBD1, 6 bases. V shed 4 bases and J shed 2 bases, with 12 bases lying between them. The germline gives CDR1 LGHNA, CDR2 YSLEER. This CDR3 region has 14 residues. Written as DNA, the CDR3 is TGCGCCAGCAGCCGGTTTGGGGGCGCCTACGAGCAGTACTTC. It is translated as CASSRFGGAYEQYF.

The chain recombines TRBV4-3 with TRBJ1-6; TRBD1 is a possible D gene (6 bases). This CDR3 has 18 amino acids. V lost 0 bases to trimming and J lost 0 bases, with 12 bases between them. The germline V gene has CDR1 LGHNA and CDR2 YSLEER. CDR3 coding DNA: TGCGCCAGCAGCCAAGATCCGCAGGGGAGCTCCTATAATTCACCCCTCCACTTT. Protein sequence: CASSQDPQGSSYNSPLHF.

This clone was found a few times. V is TRBV7-8 and J is TRBJ2-7, with no clear D. The germline gives CDR1 SGHVS, CDR2 FQNEAQ. V was cut by 1 base and J by 5 bases, with 9 bases left in between. CDR3 length equals 13 residues. The CDR3 region is CASSLVSSNEQYF. DNA for the CDR3: TGTGCCAGCAGCTTAGTTTCGAGCAACGAGCAGTACTTC.